This TCR beta chain was found in a study of chemoradiotherapy in HPV16-positive cancers. This CDR3 is 16 amino acids long. V dropped 0 bases and J dropped 4; count of bases not matched to a gene: 5. CDR1 WNHNN and CDR2 SYGVQD come from the germline V gene (reference sequence). Here immunoSEQ multiplex PCR was the method, and the copy in TCRdb shows in-frame clones only, minus some. Of 9,500 to 13,000 clones in the sample, about four fifths were seen once. The V gene is TRBV10-1, the J gene TRBJ2-1; 8 bases are shared with TRBD1. The source of this sequence is a human donor with HPV-associated anogenital cancer. This specimen was tumor tissue, taken from a patient who underwent chemoradiotherapy. The CDR3 is CASSESTGTGYNEQFF. CDR3 DNA: TGCGCCAGCAGTGAGTCGACCGGGACAGGTTACAATGAGCAGTTCTTC.